The sequence of this T cell receptor (beta chain) was determined in a study of CD8 T cells in Susac syndrome. Study-wide results and caveats: The study's TCR sequencing and HLA analysis covered a relatively small number of individuals, and the study acknowledged this.

Germline V gives CDR1 SQVTM, CDR2 ANQGSEA. The CDR3 consists of 11 residues. An input of about 0.5 to 1 ug of RNA was subjected to reverse transcription using random hexamers. Amplification of the TCR beta CDR3 was carried out by immunoSEQ multiplex PCR, which spanned a total of 54 Vbeta and 13 Jbeta segments. TCRdb called the immunoSEQ multiplex PCR reads again in MiXCR, with one record for every CDR3 protein. The sample yields approximately 100,000 distinct CDR3 sequences, over 90% seen once. The control group consisted of healthy donors matched for age and sex. Concerning this clonotype itself: Its matching antigen is unknown.

This receptor was identified in a human donor in good health. The V gene is TRBV29-1, the J gene TRBJ1-1; TRBD1 agrees at 7 bases. Specimen: CD4+ T cells from PBMCs. CDR3 amino acids: CRADRGLGAFF. As DNA, the CDR3 is TGCAGGGCTGATAGGGGGCTGGGAGCTTTCTTT.